Presented here are 13 T cell receptor beta chains from one specimen sequenced in a study of blood T cell repertoires in COVID-19. The method was immunoSEQ multiplex PCR; TCRdb's version includes in-frame clones alone and lacks a portion of them. This repertoire shows hundreds of thousands of clones, 75% to 90% found once; its top ten account for approximately 1.2%. Sequencing was performed on PBMCs or T cells enriched from blood (not recorded which). These receptors were collected from a man younger than 40 who had recovered from COVID-19.

This clone was seen only a few times. This sequence joins TRBV19 and TRBJ2-3; 11 bases fit TRBD1. The V segment lost 2 bases and the J segment 4 bases; nucleotides outside the gene matches: 5. The CDR3 is made up of 16 amino acids. Germline V CDR1 and CDR2: LNHDA, SQIVND (reference sequence). The CDR3 nucleotides read TGTGCCAGTAGTATACGTAGGACAGGGGGCGCAGATACGCAGTATTTT. Protein product: CASSIRRTGGADTQYF. Full variable domain (outside the CDR3, taken from reference TRBV19 and TRBJ2-3): DGGITQSPKYLFRKEGQNVTLSCEQNLNHDAMYWYRQDPGQGLRLIYYSQIVNDFQKGDIAEGYSVSREKKESFPLTVTSAQKNPTAFYLCASSIRRTGGADTQYFGPGTRLTVL.

This clone was observed a few times. The chain joins TRBV7-3 to TRBJ2-5; TRBD2 agrees at 15 bases. The length of the CDR3 is 16 residues. V lost 5 bases to trimming and J lost 5 bases; unmatched junction nucleotides: 6. From germline, CDR1 is SGHTA and CDR2 FQGTGA. The CDR3 sequence is CASSVGLAGGRETQYF. The CDR3 coding sequence is TGTGCCAGCAGCGTCGGACTAGCGGGAGGGCGGGAGACCCAGTACTTC.

This rearrangement joins TRBV2 to TRBJ2-1; TRBD2 might be the D (6 bases). The CDR3 is made up of 11 amino acids. Deletions cut 7 bases from V and 9 bases from J, with 10 bases between. CDR1 is SNHLY, CDR2 FYNNEI, per germline. The DNA for the CDR3 is TGTGCCAGCAAATTGGGGGGTGAGCAGTTCTTC. This encodes CASKLGGEQFF.

This clone was observed once. The chain couples TRBV6-5 to TRBJ1-5; D unclear. The CDR3 is 12 residues long. Germline CDR1 MNHEY, CDR2 SVGAGI. V was pared by 2 bases and J by 5 bases, with 4 bases between. CDR3 sequence reads: CASSYLDQPQHF. The CDR3 DNA reads TGTGCCAGCAGTTACCTAGATCAGCCCCAGCATTTT.

V usage is TRBV3-1 (or the pseudogene TRBV3-2) and J usage is TRBJ2-7, with D uncertain. The CDR3 totals 12 residues. The germline V gene encodes CDR1 LGHDT and CDR2 YNNKEL (reference sequence). The germline V and J ends were trimmed by 5 bases and 0 bases, with 5 bases remaining between them. CDR3 DNA: TGTGCCAGCAGCAAGAGCTCCTACGAGCAGTACTTC. Amino acid sequence: CASSKSSYEQYF.

This chain links TRBV10-3 with TRBJ2-1; 7 bases agree with TRBD2. J was trimmed by 1 base and V by 6 bases; bases with no gene match: 9. CDR1 is ENHRY and CDR2 is SYGVKD in the germline V gene. The CDR3 contains 16 residues. The CDR3 coding sequence is TGTGCCATCAGCAGAAGGGAGGGAGCATCCTACAATGAGCAGTTCTTC. This gives the protein CAISRREGASYNEQFF.

The chain has TRBV15 and TRBJ1-3, with 7 bases that match TRBD1. The CDR3 loop spans 16 amino acids. Per germline, CDR1 LNHNV and CDR2 YYDKDF (reference sequence). The junction had 8 bases not matched to a gene; V was cut back by 4 bases and J by 2 bases. Written as DNA, the CDR3 is TGTGCCACCAGCATCTCCACAGGGGTTACTGGAAACACCATATATTTT. Translated: CATSISTGVTGNTIYF.

V and J are TRBV7-9 and TRBJ2-3; 8 bases line up with TRBD1. The ends lost 5 bases at V and 2 bases at J; junction bases unmatched: 9. This CDR3 is 16 amino acids long. Germline CDR1 and CDR2: SEHNR and FQNEAQ (reference sequence). The CDR3 loop reads CASSHYRGVNTDTQYF. The DNA for the CDR3 is TGTGCCAGCAGCCACTACAGGGGGGTCAACACAGATACGCAGTATTTT.

The chain employs TRBV5-1 and TRBJ2-5; 10 nucleotides agree with TRBD1. CDR3 length: 15 residues. Germline CDR1 and CDR2: SGHRS and YFSETQ. V dropped 0 bases and J dropped 5; count of bases not matched to a gene: 4. CDR3 residues: CASSLVTGGVETQYF. Written as DNA, the CDR3 is TGCGCCAGCAGCTTGGTGACAGGGGGCGTCGAGACCCAGTACTTC.

This rearrangement joins TRBV19 to TRBJ2-1; TRBD1 aligns across 8 bases. Germline CDR1 is LNHDA and CDR2 is SQIVND (reference sequence). The CDR3 extends over 13 amino acids. Unmatched junction bases numbered 4, after V lost 6 bases and J lost 6 bases. The CDR3 DNA reads TGTGCCAGTAGGGAACAGGGGGTCAATGAGCAGTTCTTC. It codes for CASREQGVNEQFF.

This chain connects TRBV18 to TRBJ1-2; 7 positions match TRBD1. The CDR3 extends over 13 amino acids. CDR1 is KGHSH and CDR2 is LQKENI in the germline V gene. With 3 bases clipped from V and 4 bases from J, the junction kept 2 bases outside the gene matches. CDR3 nucleotide sequence: TGTGCCAGCTCACCTGGGACAGCCTATGGCTACACCTTC. Amino acids: CASSPGTAYGYTF.

This clone has just a few counts. The chain joins TRBV7-9 to TRBJ1-3, with 8 nucleotides matching TRBD1. The CDR3 has 18 residues. Germline V gene lookup returns CDR1 SEHNR and CDR2 FQNEAQ (reference sequence). V dropped 1 base and J dropped 0; count of bases not matched to a gene: 8. The DNA for the CDR3 is TGTGCCAGCAGCTTAGGGACAGGGAGAACCCCCTCTGGAAACACCATATATTTT. Translating it yields CASSLGTGRTPSGNTIYF.

The chain joins TRBV28 to TRBJ1-2; 9 bases align to TRBD1. The CDR3 is made up of 17 amino acids. V shed 2 bases and J 4 bases; nucleotides not matched to a gene: 11. Germline-derived CDR1 and CDR2 are MDHEN and SYDVKM. The CDR3 DNA reads as TGTGCCAGCAGTTTACTAGACCCGGGACAGGGACCCTATGGCTACACCTTC. Its translation: CASSLLDPGQGPYGYTF.